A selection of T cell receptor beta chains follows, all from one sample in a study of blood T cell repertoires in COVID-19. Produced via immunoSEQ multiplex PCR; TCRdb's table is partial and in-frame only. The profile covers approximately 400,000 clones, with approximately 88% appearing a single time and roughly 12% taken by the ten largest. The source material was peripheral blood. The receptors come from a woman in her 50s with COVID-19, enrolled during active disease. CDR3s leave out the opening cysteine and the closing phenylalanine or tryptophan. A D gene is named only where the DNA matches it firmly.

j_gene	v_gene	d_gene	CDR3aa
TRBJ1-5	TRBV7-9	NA	ASSLVNQPQH
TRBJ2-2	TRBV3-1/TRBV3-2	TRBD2	ASSRVAGGSPGELF
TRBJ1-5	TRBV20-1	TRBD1	SASSGTGEDQH
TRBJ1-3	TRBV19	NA	ACRSMGGSGNTIY
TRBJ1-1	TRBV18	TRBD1	ASSPGQVANGAEAF
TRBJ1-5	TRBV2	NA	ASSPSSYSNQPQH
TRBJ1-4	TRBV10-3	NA	AISESGRSGKLF
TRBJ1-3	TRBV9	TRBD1	ASTPGQGVSGNTIY
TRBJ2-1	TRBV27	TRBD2	ASSPRLGGGNEQF
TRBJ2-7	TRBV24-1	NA	ATSDRGYEQY
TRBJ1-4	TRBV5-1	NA	ASSRSGGEKLF
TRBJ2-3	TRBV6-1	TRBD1	ASSELQGPGGTDTQY
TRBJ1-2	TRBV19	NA	ASSIAGTSNYGYT
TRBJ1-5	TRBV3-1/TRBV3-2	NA	ASSSGGDQPQH
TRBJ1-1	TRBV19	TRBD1	ASTGGFGTEAF
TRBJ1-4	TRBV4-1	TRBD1	ASHARGATNEKLF